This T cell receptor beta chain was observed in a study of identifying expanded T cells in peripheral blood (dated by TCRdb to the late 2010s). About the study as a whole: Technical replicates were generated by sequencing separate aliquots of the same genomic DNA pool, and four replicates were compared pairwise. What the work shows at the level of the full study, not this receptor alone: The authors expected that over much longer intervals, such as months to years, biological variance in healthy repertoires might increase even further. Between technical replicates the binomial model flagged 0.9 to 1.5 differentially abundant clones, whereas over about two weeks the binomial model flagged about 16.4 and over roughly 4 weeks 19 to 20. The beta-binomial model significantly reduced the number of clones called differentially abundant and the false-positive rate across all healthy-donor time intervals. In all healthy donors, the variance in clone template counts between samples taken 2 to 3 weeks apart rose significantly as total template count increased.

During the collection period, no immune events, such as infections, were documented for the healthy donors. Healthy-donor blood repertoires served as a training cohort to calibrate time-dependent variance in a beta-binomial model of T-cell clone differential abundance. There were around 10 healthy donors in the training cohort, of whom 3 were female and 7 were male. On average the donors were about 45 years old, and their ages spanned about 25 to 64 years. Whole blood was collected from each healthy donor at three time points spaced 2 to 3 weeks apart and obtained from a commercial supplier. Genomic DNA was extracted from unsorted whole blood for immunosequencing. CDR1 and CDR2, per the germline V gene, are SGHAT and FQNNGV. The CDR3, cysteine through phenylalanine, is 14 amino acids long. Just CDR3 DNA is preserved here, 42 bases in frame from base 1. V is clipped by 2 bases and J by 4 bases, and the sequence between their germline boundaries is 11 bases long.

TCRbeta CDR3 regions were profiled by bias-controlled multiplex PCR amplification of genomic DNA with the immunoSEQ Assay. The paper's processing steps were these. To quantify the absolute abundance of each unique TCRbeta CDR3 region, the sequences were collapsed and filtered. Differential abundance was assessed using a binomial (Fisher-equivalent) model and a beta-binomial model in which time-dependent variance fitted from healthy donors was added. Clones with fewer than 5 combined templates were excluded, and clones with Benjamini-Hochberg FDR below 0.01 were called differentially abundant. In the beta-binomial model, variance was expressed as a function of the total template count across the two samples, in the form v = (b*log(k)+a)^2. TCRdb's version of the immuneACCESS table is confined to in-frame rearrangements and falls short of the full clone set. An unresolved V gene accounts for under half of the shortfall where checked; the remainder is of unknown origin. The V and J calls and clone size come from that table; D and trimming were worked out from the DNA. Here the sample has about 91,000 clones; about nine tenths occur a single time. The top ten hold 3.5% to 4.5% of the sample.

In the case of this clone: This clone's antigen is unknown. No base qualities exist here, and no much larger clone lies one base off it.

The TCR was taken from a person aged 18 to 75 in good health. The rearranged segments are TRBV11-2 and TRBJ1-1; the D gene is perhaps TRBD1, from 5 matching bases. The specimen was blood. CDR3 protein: CASSLPTGSTEAFF. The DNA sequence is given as TGTGCCAGCAGCTTACCCACAGGTTCCACTGAAGCTTTCTTT.